This T cell receptor beta chain is from a study of identical twins. Findings and limits, study-wide: Out-of-frame alpha sequences shared by twins were enriched for low generation probability. Rather than following the same donors, the conclusions depended on cross-sectional statistical analysis.

The CDR3 length is 14 residues. Germline V gene lookup returns CDR1 SGHRS and CDR2 YFSETQ. V was shortened by 3 bases and J by 1 base, with 10 bases between the two germline ends. One entry per CDR3 protein, called by TCRdb with MiXCR from the 5' RACE reads. This sample has more than 400,000 distinct CDR3 sequences, with about 16% found just once. This clonotype has a handful of counts. As yet, its antigen is unknown. This sample also belongs to another study, concerning yellow fever vaccine responses in identical twins.

This clonotype originated in a woman younger than 35 in good health. The specimen was CD4+ T cells sorted from blood. The chain employs TRBV5-1 and TRBJ1-1; D not certain. In nucleotides, the CDR3 is TGCGCCAGCAGCTCCCAGATGGAGAACACTGAAGCTTTCTTT. It is translated as CASSSQMENTEAFF.